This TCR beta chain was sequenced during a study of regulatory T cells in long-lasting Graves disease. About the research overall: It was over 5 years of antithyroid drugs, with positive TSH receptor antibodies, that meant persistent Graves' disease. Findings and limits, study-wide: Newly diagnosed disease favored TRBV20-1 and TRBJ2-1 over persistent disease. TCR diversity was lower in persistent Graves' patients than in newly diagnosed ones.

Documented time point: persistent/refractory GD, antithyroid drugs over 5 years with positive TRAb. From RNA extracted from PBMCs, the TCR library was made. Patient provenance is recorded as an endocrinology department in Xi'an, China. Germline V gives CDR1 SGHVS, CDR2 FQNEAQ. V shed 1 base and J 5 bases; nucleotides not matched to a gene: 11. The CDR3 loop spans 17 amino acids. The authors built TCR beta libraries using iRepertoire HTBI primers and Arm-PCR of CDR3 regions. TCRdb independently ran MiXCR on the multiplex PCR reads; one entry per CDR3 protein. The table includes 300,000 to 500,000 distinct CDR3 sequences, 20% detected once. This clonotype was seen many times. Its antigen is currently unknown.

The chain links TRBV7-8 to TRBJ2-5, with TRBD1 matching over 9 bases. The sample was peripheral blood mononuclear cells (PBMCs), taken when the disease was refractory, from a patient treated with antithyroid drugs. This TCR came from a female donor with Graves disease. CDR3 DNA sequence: TGTGCCAGCAGCTTAGTAGAGCCGGGACAGGGAGGGGAGACCCAGTACTTC. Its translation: CASSLVEPGQGGETQYF.